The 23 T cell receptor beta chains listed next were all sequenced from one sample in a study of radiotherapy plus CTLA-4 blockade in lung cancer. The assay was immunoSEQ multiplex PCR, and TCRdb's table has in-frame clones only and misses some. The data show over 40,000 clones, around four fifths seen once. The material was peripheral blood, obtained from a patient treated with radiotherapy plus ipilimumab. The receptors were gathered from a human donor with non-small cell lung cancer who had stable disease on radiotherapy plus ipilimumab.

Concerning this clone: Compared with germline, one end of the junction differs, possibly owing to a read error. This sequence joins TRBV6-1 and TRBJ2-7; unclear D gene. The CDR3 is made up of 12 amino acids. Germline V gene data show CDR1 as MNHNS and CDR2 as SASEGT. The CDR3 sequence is CASSGQSTLLDF. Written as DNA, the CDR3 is TGTGCCAGCAGTGGCCAAAGCACCCTTTTAGACTTC.

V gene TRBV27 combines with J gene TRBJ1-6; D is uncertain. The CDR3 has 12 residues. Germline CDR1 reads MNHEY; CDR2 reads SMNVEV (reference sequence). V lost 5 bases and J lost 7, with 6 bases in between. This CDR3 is CASSLRNSPLHF. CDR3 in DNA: TGTGCCAGCAGTCTTAGAAATTCACCCCTCCACTTT.

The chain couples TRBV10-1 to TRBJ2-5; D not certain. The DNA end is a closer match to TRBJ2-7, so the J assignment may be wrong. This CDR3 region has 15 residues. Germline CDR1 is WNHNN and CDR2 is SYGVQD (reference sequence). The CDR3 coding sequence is TGCGCCAGCAGTGAGCGTAGCACCTTAACCTACGAGCAGTACTTC. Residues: CASSERSTLTYEQYF.

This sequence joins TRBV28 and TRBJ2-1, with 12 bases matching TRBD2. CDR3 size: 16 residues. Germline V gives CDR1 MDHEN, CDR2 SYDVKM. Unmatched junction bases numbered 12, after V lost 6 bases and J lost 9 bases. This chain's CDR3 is CASRRTSGISKGEQFF. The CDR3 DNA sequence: TGTGCCAGCAGACGGACTAGCGGGATATCCAAAGGTGAGCAGTTCTTC.

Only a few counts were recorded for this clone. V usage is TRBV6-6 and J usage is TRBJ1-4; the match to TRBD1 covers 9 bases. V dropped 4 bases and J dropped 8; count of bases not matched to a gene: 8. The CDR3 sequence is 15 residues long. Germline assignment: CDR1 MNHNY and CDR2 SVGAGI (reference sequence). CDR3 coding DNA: TGTGCCAGCAGTTTTGACAGGGGGGGAAGGGAAAAACTGTTTTTT. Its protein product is CASSFDRGGREKLFF.

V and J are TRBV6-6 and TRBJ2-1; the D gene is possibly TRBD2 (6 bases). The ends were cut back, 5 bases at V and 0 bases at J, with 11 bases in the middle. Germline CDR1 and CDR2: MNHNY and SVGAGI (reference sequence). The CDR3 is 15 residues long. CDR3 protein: CASSGDGSSYNEQFF. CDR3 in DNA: TGTGCCAGCAGTGGGGACGGGAGCTCCTACAATGAGCAGTTCTTC.

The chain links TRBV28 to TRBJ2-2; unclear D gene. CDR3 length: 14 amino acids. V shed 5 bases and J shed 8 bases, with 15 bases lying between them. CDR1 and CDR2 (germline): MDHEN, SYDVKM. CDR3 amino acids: CASSLSPSTGELFF. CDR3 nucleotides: TGTGCCAGCAGTCTTAGCCCCAGCACTGGGGAGCTGTTTTTT.

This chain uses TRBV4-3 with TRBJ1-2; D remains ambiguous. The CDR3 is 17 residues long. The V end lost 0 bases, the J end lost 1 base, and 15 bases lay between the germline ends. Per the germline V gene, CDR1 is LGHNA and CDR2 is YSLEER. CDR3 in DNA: TGCGCCAGCAGCCAAGATCATGGAGGGCTTAATAACTATGGCTACACCTTC. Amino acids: CASSQDHGGLNNYGYTF.

CDR3 in DNA: TGTGCCAGCAGGCCCGGGACTAGCGGCGCAGATACGCAGTATTTT. It codes for CASRPGTSGADTQYF. The genes are TRBV2 and TRBJ2-3, with 11 bases that match TRBD2. Germline V gene lookup returns CDR1 SNHLY and CDR2 FYNNEI. J was trimmed by 4 bases and V by 6 bases; bases with no gene match: 6. CDR3 length equals 15 residues.

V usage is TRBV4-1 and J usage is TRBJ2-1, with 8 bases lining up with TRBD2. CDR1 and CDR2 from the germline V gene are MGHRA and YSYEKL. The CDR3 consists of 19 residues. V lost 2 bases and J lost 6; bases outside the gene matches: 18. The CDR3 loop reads CASSQTALSGDLNANEQFF. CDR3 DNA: TGCGCCAGCAGCCAAACCGCCCTTAGCGGGGATCTGAATGCCAATGAGCAGTTCTTC.

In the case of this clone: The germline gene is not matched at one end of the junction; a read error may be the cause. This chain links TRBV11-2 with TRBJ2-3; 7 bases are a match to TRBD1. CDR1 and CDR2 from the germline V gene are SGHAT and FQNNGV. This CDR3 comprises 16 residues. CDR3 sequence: CASNLGTVLYTDTQYF. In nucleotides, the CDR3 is TGTGCCAGCAACTTAGGGACAGTCCTTTACACAGATACGCAGTATTTT.

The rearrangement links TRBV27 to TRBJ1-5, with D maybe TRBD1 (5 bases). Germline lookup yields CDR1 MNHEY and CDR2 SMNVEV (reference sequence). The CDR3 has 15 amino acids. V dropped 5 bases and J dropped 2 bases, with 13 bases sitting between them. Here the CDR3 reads CASSPDWGGNQPQHF. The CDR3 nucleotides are TGTGCCAGCAGTCCCGACTGGGGGGGCAATCAGCCCCAGCATTTT.

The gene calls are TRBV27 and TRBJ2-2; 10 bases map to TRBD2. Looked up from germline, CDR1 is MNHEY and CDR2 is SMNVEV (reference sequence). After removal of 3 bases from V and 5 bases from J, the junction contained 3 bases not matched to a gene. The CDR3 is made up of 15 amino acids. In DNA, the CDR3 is TGTGCCAGCAGTTTGAGCGGGAGGGATACCGGGGAGCTGTTTTTT. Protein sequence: CASSLSGRDTGELFF.

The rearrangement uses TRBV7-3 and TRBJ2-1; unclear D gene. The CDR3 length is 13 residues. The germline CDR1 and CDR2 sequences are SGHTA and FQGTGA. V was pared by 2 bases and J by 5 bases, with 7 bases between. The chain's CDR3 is CASSLAGHNEQFF. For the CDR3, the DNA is TGTGCCAGCAGCTTAGCTGGGCACAATGAGCAGTTCTTC.

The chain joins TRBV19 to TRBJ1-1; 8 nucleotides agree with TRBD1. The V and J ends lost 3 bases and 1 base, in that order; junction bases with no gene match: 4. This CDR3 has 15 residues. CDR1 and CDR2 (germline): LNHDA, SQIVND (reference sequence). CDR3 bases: TGTGCCAGTAGTATCTCTGACAGGGGGAACACTGAAGCTTTCTTT. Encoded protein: CASSISDRGNTEAFF. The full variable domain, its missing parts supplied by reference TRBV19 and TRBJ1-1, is DGGITQSPKYLFRKEGQNVTLSCEQNLNHDAMYWYRQDPGQGLRLIYYSQIVNDFQKGDIAEGYSVSREKKESFPLTVTSAQKNPTAFYLCASSISDRGNTEAFFGQGTRLTVV.

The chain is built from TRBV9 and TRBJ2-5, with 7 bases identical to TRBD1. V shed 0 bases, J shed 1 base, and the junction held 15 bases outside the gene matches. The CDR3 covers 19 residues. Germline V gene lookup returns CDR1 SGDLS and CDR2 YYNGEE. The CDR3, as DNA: TGTGCCAGCAGCGTAGGTAGTTGGATGACGGGACAGTTCCAAGAGACCCAGTACTTC. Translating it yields CASSVGSWMTGQFQETQYF.

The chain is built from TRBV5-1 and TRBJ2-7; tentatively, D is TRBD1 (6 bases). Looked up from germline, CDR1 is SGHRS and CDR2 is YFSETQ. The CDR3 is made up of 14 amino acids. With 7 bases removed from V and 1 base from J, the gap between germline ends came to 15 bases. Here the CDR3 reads CASVRQGNSYEQYF. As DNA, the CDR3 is TGCGCCAGCGTGAGGCAGGGGAATTCCTACGAGCAGTACTTC.

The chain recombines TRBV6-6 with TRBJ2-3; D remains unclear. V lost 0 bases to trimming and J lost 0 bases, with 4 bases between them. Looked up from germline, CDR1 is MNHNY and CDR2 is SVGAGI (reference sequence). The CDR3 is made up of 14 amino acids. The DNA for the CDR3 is TGTGCCAGCAGTTACTCAATAAGCACAGATACGCAGTATTTT. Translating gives CASSYSISTDTQYF.

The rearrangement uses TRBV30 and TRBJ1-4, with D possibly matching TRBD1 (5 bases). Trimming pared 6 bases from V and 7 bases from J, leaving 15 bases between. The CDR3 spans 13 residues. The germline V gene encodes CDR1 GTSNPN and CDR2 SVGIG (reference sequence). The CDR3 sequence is CACLPEGSEKLFF. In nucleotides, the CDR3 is TGTGCCTGCCTCCCGGAGGGGAGTGAAAAACTGTTTTTT.

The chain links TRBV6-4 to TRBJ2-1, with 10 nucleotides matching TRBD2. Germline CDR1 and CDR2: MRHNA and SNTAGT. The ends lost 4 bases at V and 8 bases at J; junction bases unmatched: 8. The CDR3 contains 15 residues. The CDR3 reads CASSARPGTSDEQFF. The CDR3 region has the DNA TGTGCCAGCAGTGCCCGACCCGGGACTAGCGATGAGCAGTTCTTC.

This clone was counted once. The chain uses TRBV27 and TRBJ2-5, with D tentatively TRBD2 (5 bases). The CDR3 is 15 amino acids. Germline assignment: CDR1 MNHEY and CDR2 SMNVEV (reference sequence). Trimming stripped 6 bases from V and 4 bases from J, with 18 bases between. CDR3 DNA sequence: TGTGCCAGCAGCCCCTTGGCGGGTCGGGGAGAGACCCAGTACTTC. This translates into CASSPLAGRGETQYF.

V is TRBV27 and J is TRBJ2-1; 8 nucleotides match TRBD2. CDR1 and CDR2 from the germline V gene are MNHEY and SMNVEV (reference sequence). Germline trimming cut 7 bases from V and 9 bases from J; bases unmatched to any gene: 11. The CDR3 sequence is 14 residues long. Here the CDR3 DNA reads TGTGCCAGCATCTCCCCAGCGGGAGCGGGTGAGCAGTTCTTC. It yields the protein CASISPAGAGEQFF.

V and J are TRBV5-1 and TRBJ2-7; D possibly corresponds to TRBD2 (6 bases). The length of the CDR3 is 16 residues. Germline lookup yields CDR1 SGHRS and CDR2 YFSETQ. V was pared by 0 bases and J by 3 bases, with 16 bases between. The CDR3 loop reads CASSLAGSSGGYEQYF. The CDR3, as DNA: TGCGCCAGCAGCTTGGCCGGAAGTAGCGGAGGCTACGAGCAGTACTTC.